This T cell receptor beta chain was sequenced during a study of blood T cell repertoires in COVID-19. The overall study: The United States, Italy and Spain provided the acute and convalescent COVID-19 samples. In each case, the material was cDNA or gDNA derived from T cells, B-cell-depleted T cells, or PBMCs.

Original methodology: Nucleated cell counts were estimated from reference gene primer amplification. The table came from immunoSEQ multiplex PCR; TCRdb's copy has only in-frame clones and leaves some out. V and J calls and clone size follow that table, whereas D and trimming were derived from the DNA. The sample shows 150,000 to 160,000 clones, approximately 92% of them seen only once. This TCR was sampled from a woman between 35 and 50 years old with acute or convalescent COVID-19. Sample: peripheral blood.

The CDR3 loop is CASSESPGTQKANVLTF. DNA for the CDR3: TGTGCCAGCAGTGAATCCCCGGGGACACAAAAGGCCAACGTCCTGACTTTC. The rearrangement joins TRBV6-1 to TRBJ2-6; D possibly corresponds to TRBD1 (6 bases). The CDR3 sequence is 17 residues long. Germline CDR1 and CDR2: MNHNS and SASEGT. V lost 2 bases, J lost 6 bases, and 17 bases lay in between.